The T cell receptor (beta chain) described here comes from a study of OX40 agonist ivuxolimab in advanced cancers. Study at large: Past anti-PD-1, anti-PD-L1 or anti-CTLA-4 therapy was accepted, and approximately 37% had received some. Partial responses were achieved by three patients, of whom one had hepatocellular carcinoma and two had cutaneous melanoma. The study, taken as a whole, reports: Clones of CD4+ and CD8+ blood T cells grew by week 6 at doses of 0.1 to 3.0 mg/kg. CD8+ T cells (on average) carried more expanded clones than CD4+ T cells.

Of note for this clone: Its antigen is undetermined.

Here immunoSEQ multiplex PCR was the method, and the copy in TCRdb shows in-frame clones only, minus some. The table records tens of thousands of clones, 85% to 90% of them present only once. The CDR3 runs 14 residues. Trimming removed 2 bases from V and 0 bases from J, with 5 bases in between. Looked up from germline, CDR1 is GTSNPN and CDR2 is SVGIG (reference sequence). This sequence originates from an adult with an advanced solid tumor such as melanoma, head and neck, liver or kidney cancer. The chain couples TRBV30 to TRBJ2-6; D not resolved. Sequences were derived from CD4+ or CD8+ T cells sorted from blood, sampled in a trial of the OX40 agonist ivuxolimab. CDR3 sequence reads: CAWSFYSGANVLTF. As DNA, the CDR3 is TGTGCCTGGAGTTTCTACTCTGGGGCCAACGTCCTGACTTTC.